A single sample gave rise to the 7 T cell receptor beta chains below, sequenced in a study of blood T cells in healthy people across ages. Alongside a J-beta primer mix, a sample-barcoded 5' primer served in a second PCR lasting about 7 to 12 cycles. TCRdb called the 5' RACE reads again in MiXCR, with one record for every CDR3 protein. The table shows over 750,000 distinct CDR3 sequences, with approximately 25% occurring only once. This same sample was also part of a study on T cells of mothers and their children.

The sequencing input was blood. These receptors were collected from a boy younger than 18 in good health.

The CDR3 DNA is TGTGCCAGCAGTCCGGGACTAGCGGAGCAGTTCTTC. Translated, it gives CASSPGLAEQFF. The chain joins TRBV7-9 to TRBJ2-1, with TRBD2 matching over 10 bases. Trimming cost V 6 bases and J 10 bases; bases outside gene matches: 3. CDR1 and CDR2 from the germline V gene are SEHNR and FQNEAQ (reference sequence). The CDR3 is 12 amino acids. The variable domain in full, with the rest retrieved from reference TRBV7-9 and TRBJ2-1, is DTGVSQNPRHKITKRGQNVTFRCDPISEHNRLYWYRQTLGQGPEFLTYFQNEAQLEKSRLLSDRFSAERPKGSFSTLEIQRTEQGDSAMYLCASSPGLAEQFFGPGTRLTVL.

V and J are TRBV20-1 and TRBJ1-2; 9 bases are shared with TRBD1. V lost 0 bases to trimming and J lost 2 bases; unmatched junction nucleotides: 7. The CDR3 contains 16 residues. In germline, CDR1 is DFQATT, CDR2 SNEGSKA (reference sequence). In DNA, the CDR3 is TGCAGTGCTAGAGATGGGACAGGGCCTTTCAACTATGGCTACACCTTC. This codes for CSARDGTGPFNYGYTF.

This clonotype was counted only a few times. This chain links TRBV5-5 with TRBJ2-3; D not resolved. There are 16 residues in the CDR3. Germline V gene sequence: CDR1 SGHKS, CDR2 YYEKEE (reference sequence). Trimming removed 5 bases from V and 2 bases from J, with 18 bases in between. The CDR3 spells CASRMSEEWNTDTQYF. The CDR3 DNA reads TGTGCCAGCAGGATGAGCGAGGAGTGGAACACAGATACGCAGTATTTT.

The rearrangement uses TRBV2 and TRBJ2-6; D is possibly TRBD2 (5 bases). Per the germline V gene, CDR1 is SNHLY and CDR2 is FYNNEI. Between the trimmed V and J ends, which lost 4 bases and 0 bases, there was a span of 13 bases. This CDR3 contains 17 residues. The DNA for the CDR3 is TGTGCCAGCAGTGGGAGCGGTTCCTACTCTGGGGCCAACGTCCTGACTTTC. Its protein product is CASSGSGSYSGANVLTF.

This sequence joins TRBV12-3 or TRBV12-4 and TRBJ2-5; D is unresolved. CDR3 size: 14 residues. The V and J ends lost 5 bases and 2 bases respectively, with 12 bases between them. The CDR3 spells CASSPVVPQETQYF. CDR3 nucleotide sequence: TGTGCCAGCAGTCCCGTGGTGCCTCAAGAGACCCAGTACTTC.

This clonotype came up a few times. The chain uses TRBV7-2 and TRBJ2-6, with unresolved D. Trimming left V 2 bases short and J 2 bases short, with 7 bases between. The germline V gene has CDR1 SGHTA and CDR2 FQGNSA. The CDR3 runs 15 residues. The CDR3 here is CASSLIGTGANVLTF. DNA of the CDR3: TGTGCCAGCAGCTTAATAGGGACTGGGGCCAACGTCCTGACTTTC.

This sequence joins TRBV10-3 and TRBJ2-1; 10 nucleotides match TRBD2. The CDR3 covers 17 residues. Trimming cost V 3 bases and J 8 bases; bases outside gene matches: 13. Germline CDR1 is ENHRY and CDR2 is SYGVKD. This CDR3 is CAISDFPGSGRAYEQFF. Written as DNA, the CDR3 is TGTGCCATCAGTGACTTCCCTGGCAGCGGGAGGGCGTATGAGCAGTTCTTC.